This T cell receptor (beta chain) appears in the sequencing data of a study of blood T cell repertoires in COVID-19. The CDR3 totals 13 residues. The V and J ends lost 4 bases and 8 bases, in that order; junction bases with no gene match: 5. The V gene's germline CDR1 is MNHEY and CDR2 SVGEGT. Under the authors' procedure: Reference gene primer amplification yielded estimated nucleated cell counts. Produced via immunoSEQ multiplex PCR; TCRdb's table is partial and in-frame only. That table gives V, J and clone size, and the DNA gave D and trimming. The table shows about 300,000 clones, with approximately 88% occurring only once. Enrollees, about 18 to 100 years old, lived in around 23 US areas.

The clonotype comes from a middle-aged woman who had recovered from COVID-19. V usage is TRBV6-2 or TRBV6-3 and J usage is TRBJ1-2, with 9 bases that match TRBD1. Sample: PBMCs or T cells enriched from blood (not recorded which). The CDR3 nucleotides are TGTGCCAGCAGTTGGGACAGGGCAGGAGGCTACACCTTC. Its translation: CASSWDRAGGYTF.